The T cell receptor beta chain described here comes from a study of OX40 agonist ivuxolimab in advanced cancers. Background on the study: Ivuxolimab, which patients received intravenously every 2 weeks, was dosed at 0.01 to 10 mg/kg. Findings of the study overall: Clonal expansion was among the lowest in partial responders at 0.1-3.0 mg/kg, especially CD8+. The authors did not determine the antigen specificity of the expanded peripheral T cells.

Regarding this clone: Antigen unknown.

Sequenced by immunoSEQ multiplex PCR; TCRdb stores in-frame clones only, minus some. The table shows about 84,000 clones, with approximately 95% occurring only once. This clonotype originated in an adult with an advanced solid tumor such as melanoma, head and neck, liver or kidney cancer. Sequencing used CD4+ or CD8+ T cells sorted from blood, obtained in a trial of the OX40 agonist ivuxolimab.

CDR3 residues: CASSLDPGQGVHEQFF. CDR3 in DNA: TGCGCCAGCAGCTTGGACCCCGGGCAGGGCGTCCATGAGCAGTTCTTC. The chain recombines TRBV5-1 with TRBJ2-1; D may be TRBD1 (5 bases). This CDR3 is 16 amino acids long. Trimming stripped 0 bases from V and 8 bases from J, with 18 bases between. Germline loops: CDR1 SGHRS, CDR2 YFSETQ.